These T cell receptor beta chains were read from a single sample in a study of patients and donors after allogeneic stem cell transplantation. TCRdb reprocessed the RT-PCR reads with MiXCR, giving one entry per CDR3 protein. Among roughly 940,000 distinct CDR3 sequences listed, around 17% were seen once. Sequencing input: blood, either unsorted or a sorted T cell fraction (not recorded which). Receptors were obtained from a human donor who was either an allogeneic HSCT recipient or a stem cell or donor lymphocyte infusion donor (not recorded which). It is not recorded whose cells these are; they may come from a transplant donor. CDR3s include the opening cysteine and the closing phenylalanine or tryptophan. A D gene is named only where the DNA matches it firmly. Clone size appears in some rows only: once, few, many, or a class for an expanded clone.

j_call,clone_size,v_call,d_call,cdr3_nt,cdr3_aa
TRBJ2-1,-,TRBV20-1,TRBD2,TGCAGTGTCGAGCGGGAGGGCCGCAATGAGCAGTTCTTC,CSVEREGRNEQFF
TRBJ1-3,few,TRBV20-1,-,TGCAGTGCGATTCCAGGGGTTTATGGAAACACCATATATTTT,CSAIPGVYGNTIYF
TRBJ2-3,-,TRBV20-1,-,TGCAGTGCTATTTTTCCCACTAGCACAGATACGCAGTATTTT,CSAIFPTSTDTQYF
TRBJ2-7,-,TRBV4-1,-,TGCGCCAGCAGCCAGTTCGAGGGGGAGCAGTACTTC,CASSQFEGEQYF
TRBJ1-2,-,TRBV20-1,-,TGCAGTGCAACAACAGGAGGGATAGATGGCTACACCTTC,CSATTGGIDGYTF
TRBJ2-7,-,TRBV5-1,-,TGCGCCAGCAGCTTGCGATGGGACACCTACGAGCAGTACTTC,CASSLRWDTYEQYF
TRBJ1-1,few,TRBV10-3,-,TGTGCCACCAACAGGGTTGTGGGGACTGAAGCTTTCTTT,CATNRVVGTEAFF
TRBJ1-1,-,TRBV6-5,-,TGTGCCAGCAGTTACGGGACCCCCAGGGAAGCTTTCTTT,CASSYGTPREAFF
TRBJ2-3,few,TRBV7-9,-,TGTGCCAGCAGCTTCGATCGGGGAAGCACAGATACGCAGTATTTT,CASSFDRGSTDTQYF
TRBJ2-5,once,TRBV5-1,-,TGCGCCAGCAGCTTGGAGGACTGGCAAGGGACCCAGTACTTC,CASSLEDWQGTQYF
TRBJ1-1,few,TRBV7-9,TRBD1,TGTGCCAGCAGCCCGGGACAGGGGAAAGTCACTGAAGCTTTCTTT,CASSPGQGKVTEAFF
TRBJ2-5,few,TRBV5-1,-,TGCGCCAGCAGCTTGGTATTCAAACAAGAGACCCAGTACTTC,CASSLVFKQETQYF
TRBJ2-1,-,TRBV7-3,TRBD2,TGTGCCAGCAGCTTAATCCGGACTAGTCCCCATGAGCAGTTCTTC,CASSLIRTSPHEQFF
TRBJ2-5,-,TRBV3-1,-,TGTGCCAGCAGCCAAACCGGGAATCAAGAGACCCAGTACTTC,CASSQTGNQETQYF
TRBJ1-1,few,TRBV29-1,-,TGCAGCGTTGAAGATTCGAGAGATGAAGCTTTCTTT,CSVEDSRDEAFF
TRBJ2-7,few,TRBV7-9,-,TGTGCCAGCAGCTCACCTGCCGGGTCCTATTACGAGCAGTACTTC,CASSSPAGSYYEQYF